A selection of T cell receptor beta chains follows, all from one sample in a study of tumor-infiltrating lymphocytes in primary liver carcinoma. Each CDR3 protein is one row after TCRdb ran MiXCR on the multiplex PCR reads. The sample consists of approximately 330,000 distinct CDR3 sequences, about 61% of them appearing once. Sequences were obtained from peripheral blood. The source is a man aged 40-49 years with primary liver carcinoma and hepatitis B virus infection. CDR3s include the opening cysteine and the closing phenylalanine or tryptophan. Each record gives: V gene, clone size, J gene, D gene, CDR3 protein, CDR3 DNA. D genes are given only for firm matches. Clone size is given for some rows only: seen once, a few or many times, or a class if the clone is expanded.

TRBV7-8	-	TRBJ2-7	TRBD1	CASRPWDRGFLDEQYF	TGTGCCAGCCGCCCTTGGGACAGGGGGTTCCTGGACGAGCAGTACTTC
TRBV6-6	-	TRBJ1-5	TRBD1	CATSLRTGDYSNQPQHF	TGTGCCACCAGTTTGCGGACAGGAGATTATAGCAATCAGCCCCAGCATTTT
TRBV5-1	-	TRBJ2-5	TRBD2	CASSLQLAGDSGTQYF	TGCGCCAGCAGCTTGCAACTAGCGGGTGATTCCGGGACCCAGTACTTC
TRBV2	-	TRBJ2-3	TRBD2	CASNSNSGMGSNTQYF	TGTGCCAGCAATTCAAATAGCGGGATGGGGTCGAATACGCAGTATTTT
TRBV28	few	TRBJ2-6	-	CASSSDGASSGANVLTF	TGTGCCAGCAGTTCGGACGGCGCAAGCTCTGGGGCCAACGTCCTGACTTTC
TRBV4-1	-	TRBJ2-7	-	CASSQEPFRGHEQYF	TGCGCCAGCAGCCAAGAGCCCTTCCGGGGACACGAGCAGTACTTC
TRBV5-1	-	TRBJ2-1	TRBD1	CASSFSQGAGNEQFF	TGCGCCAGCAGCTTCTCCCAGGGGGCCGGGAATGAGCAGTTCTTC
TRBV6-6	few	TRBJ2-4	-	CASSYLRPGALGLAKNIQYF	TGTGCCAGCAGTTACTTGAGGCCAGGCGCGCTAGGCCTAGCCAAAAACATTCAGTACTTC
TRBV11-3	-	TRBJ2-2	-	CASSLIGAGELLF	TGTGCCAGCAGCTTGATAGGTGCCGGGGAGCTGCTTTTT
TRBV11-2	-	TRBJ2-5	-	CASSLGWETLYF	TGTGCCAGCAGCTTAGGTTGGGAGACCCTGTACTTC
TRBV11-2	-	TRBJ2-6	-	CANNSSGANVLTF	TGTGCCAACAACTCGTCTGGGGCCAACGTCCTGACTTTC
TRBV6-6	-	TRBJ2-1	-	CASSYGTSAYNKQFF	TGTGCCAGCAGTTACGGGACGTCAGCCTACAATAAGCAGTTCTTC
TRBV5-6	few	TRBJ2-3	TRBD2	CASSSMGTSVVGDTQYF	TGTGCCAGCAGCTCTATGGGCACTAGCGTCGTCGGAGATACGCAGTATTTT
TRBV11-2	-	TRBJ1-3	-	CASRLEMENTIYF	TGTGCCAGCAGGTTAGAGATGGAAAACACCATATATTTT
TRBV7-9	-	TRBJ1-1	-	CASSLIPNSNTETFF	TGTGCCAGCAGCTTAATCCCGAACAGTAACACTGAAACTTTCTTT
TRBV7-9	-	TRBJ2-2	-	CASVPVGGTGELFF	TGTGCCAGCGTCCCGGTGGGGGGCACCGGGGAGCTGTTTTTT
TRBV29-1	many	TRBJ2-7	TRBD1	CSVRQGEEEQYF	TGCAGCGTTCGACAGGGTGAAGAAGAGCAGTACTTC
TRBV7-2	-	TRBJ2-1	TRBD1	CASSLQGENEQFF	TGTGCCAGCAGCCTGCAGGGGGAGAATGAGCAGTTCTTC
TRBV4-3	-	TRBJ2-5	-	CASSPGEGLEDTQYF	TGCGCCAGCAGCCCCGGAGAGGGGCTAGAAGATACGCAGTACTTC
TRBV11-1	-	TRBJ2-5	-	CANSGQVEVETQYF	TGTGCCAACAGTGGGCAGGTGGAGGTGGAGACCCAATACTTC
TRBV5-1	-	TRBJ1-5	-	CASSLSGWSNQPQHF	TGCGCCAGCAGTTTATCCGGGTGGAGCAATCAGCCCCAGCATTTT
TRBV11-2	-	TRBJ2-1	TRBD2	CASGGLDVNEYFF	TGTGCCAGCGGAGGACTAGACGTCAATGAGTACTTCTTC
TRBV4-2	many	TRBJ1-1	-	CASSQDGRATEAFF	TGTGCCAGCAGCCAAGACGGGAGGGCGACTGAAGCTTTCTTT
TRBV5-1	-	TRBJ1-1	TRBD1	CASGSGTGSSEAFF	TGCGCCAGCGGCTCCGGGACAGGCAGTTCTGAAGCTTTCTTT
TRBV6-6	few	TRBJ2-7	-	CASSYLVSYEQYF	TGTGCCAGCAGTTACCTAGTATCCTACGAGCAGTACTTC
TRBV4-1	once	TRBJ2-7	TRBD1	CASSHSGTGVHEQYF	TGCGCCAGCAGCCATTCCGGGACAGGGGTCCACGAACAGTACTTC
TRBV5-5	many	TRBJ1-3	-	CASSPPGTDRNTIYF	TGTGCCAGCAGCCCCCCCGGGACGGATCGAAACACCATATATTTT
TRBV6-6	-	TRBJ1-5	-	CASSYRLASNQPQHF	TGTGCCAGCAGTTACCGCCTCGCCAGCAATCAGCCCCAGCATTTT
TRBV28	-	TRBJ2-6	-	CASSVTGTGANVLTF	TGTGCCAGCAGTGTAACAGGGACTGGGGCCAACGTCCTGACTTTC
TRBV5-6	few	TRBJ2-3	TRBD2	CASSLARREGPTKQYF	TGTGCCAGCAGCTTGGCCCGTCGGGAGGGCCCGACTAAGCAGTATTTT
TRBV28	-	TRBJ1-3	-	CASRPLDRSGNTIYF	TGTGCCAGCAGGCCATTGGATCGGTCTGGAAACACCATATATTTT